One sample yielded the 6 T cell receptor beta chains listed below, sequenced in a study of shared clonotypes between healthy human individuals. It was CD45RO-negative cells, positively selected for CCR7, that made up naive CD8 cells, with terminally differentiated effector memory CD45RA+ cells excluded. Assay: immunoSEQ multiplex PCR; the TCRdb copy retains only in-frame clones and omits some. The sample shows roughly 850,000 clones, approximately 96% of them seen only once. Sequencing was done on a sample of naive CD8+ T cells sorted from blood. The receptor source for this set is a man aged 25 to 40 in good health.

The V gene is TRBV6-1, the J gene TRBJ2-7; 10 positions agree with TRBD1. CDR1 and CDR2 (germline): MNHNS, SASEGT. V gave up 7 bases and J gave up 4 bases; unmatched junction bases: 4. The CDR3 loop spans 13 amino acids. CDR3: CASTGTGVYEQYF. In DNA form, the CDR3 reads TGTGCCAGCACCGGGACAGGGGTATACGAGCAGTACTTC.

The rearrangement links TRBV6-1 to TRBJ1-5, with TRBD1 matching 9 bases. The V gene's germline CDR1 is MNHNS and CDR2 SASEGT. This CDR3 has 15 residues. The V gene end was trimmed by 3 bases and the J gene end by 9 bases; junction bases not matched to a gene: 9. CDR3 DNA sequence: TGTGCCAGCAGTGATTGGGACAGGGAGGGGTGGCCCCAGCATTTT. Protein: CASSDWDREGWPQHF.

The J gene is TRBJ2-4, the V gene TRBV5-6; a possible D gene is TRBD2 (6 bases). V was pared by 0 bases and J by 8 bases, with 9 bases between. Germline assignment: CDR1 SGHDT and CDR2 YYEEEE. The CDR3 has 13 residues. The CDR3 nucleotides are TGTGCCAGCAGCTTGGGGCGGGGAGACATTCAGTACTTC. It yields the protein CASSLGRGDIQYF.

The chain has TRBV30 and TRBJ1-2, with a possible D match to TRBD1 (5 bases). The germline V and J ends were trimmed by 2 bases and 4 bases, with 11 bases remaining between them. Germline loops: CDR1 GTSNPN, CDR2 SVGIG (reference sequence). The CDR3 covers 13 residues. The CDR3 loop is CAWSPRDIYGYTF. In nucleotides, the CDR3 is TGTGCCTGGAGTCCCAGGGATATCTATGGCTACACCTTC.

In this sample, this clone turned up once. This chain connects TRBV13 to TRBJ2-1, with TRBD2 matching over 8 bases. Trimming at V came to 4 bases and at J to 5 bases, leaving 10 bases not matched to a gene. The CDR3 spans 16 residues. Germline loops: CDR1 PRHDT, CDR2 FYEKMQ (reference sequence). The CDR3 region is CASSSTSGSIDNEQFF. CDR3 nucleotide sequence: TGTGCCAGCAGCTCGACCAGCGGGAGCATCGACAATGAGCAGTTCTTC.

This rearrangement joins TRBV5-8 to TRBJ2-1, with 8 positions matching TRBD2. J lost 4 bases, V lost 0 bases, and 3 bases had no gene match. The germline V gene has CDR1 SGHTS and CDR2 YDEGEE. This CDR3 is built from 15 residues. Here the CDR3 DNA reads TGTGCCAGCAGCTTGGGGGTAGCGGGGTACAATGAGCAGTTCTTC. The encoded protein is CASSLGVAGYNEQFF.